The clone carrying this TCR beta chain was detected many times. Its target is unknown. Time point specified: sample taken at primary tumor resection. TCRdb reanalysed the 5' RACE reads using MiXCR and keeps one entry per CDR3 protein. The data contain approximately 15,000 distinct CDR3 sequences, 6.2% of them singletons. This entry is derived from a study of spatial heterogeneity in lung cancer. Study outcomes and limitations: The study estimated 6% to 9% alpha and about 12% beta chain coverage of tumor T cells. In tumors, expanded intratumoral alpha and beta TCR counts tracked mutation counts.

This sequence originates from a male donor with early-stage non-small cell lung cancer. The specimen comprised lung tumor tissue, sampled at surgery.

CDR3: CSASRADWEPQHF. The DNA of the CDR3 is TGCAGTGCTAGTAGAGCAGACTGGGAGCCCCAGCATTTT. The chain links TRBV20-1 to TRBJ1-5; no clear D gene. CDR1 and CDR2 from the germline V gene are DFQATT and SNEGSKA (reference sequence). CDR3 length: 13 amino acids. Trimming stripped 3 bases from V and 8 bases from J, with 14 bases between.